This T cell receptor (beta chain) was identified in a study of CD8+CD57+ T cells in acquired aplastic anemia. Across the study: Sorted CD4+ and CD8+ cells yielded DNA averaging around 3 ug.

Germline trimming cut 4 bases from V and 7 bases from J; bases unmatched to any gene: 6. This CDR3 has 14 amino acids. Germline V gene data show CDR1 as LNHDA and CDR2 as SQIVND (reference sequence). It was genomic DNA that served as the template for profiling TCR beta VDJ and CDR3. Using its own MiXCR run on the reads, TCRdb lists one record per CDR3 protein. The sample holds 150,000 or so distinct CDR3 sequences; about 45% are singletons and the top ten take approximately 1%. All sequencing subjects had displayed CD8+CD57+ cell expansion on flow cytometry. The genes are TRBV19 and TRBJ2-1; 8 bases align to TRBD1. Sequenced material: sorted CD4+, CD8+, or CD8+CD57+ T cells (not recorded which) from PBMCs. This clonotype was obtained from a human donor with aplastic anemia. The CDR3 nucleotides are TGTGCCAGTAGTAGAGTACAGGGGGAAAATGAGCAGTTCTTC. Its protein is CASSRVQGENEQFF. The full variable domain, its missing parts supplied by reference TRBV19 and TRBJ2-1, is DGGITQSPKYLFRKEGQNVTLSCEQNLNHDAMYWYRQDPGQGLRLIYYSQIVNDFQKGDIAEGYSVSREKKESFPLTVTSAQKNPTAFYLCASSRVQGENEQFFGPGTRLTVL.